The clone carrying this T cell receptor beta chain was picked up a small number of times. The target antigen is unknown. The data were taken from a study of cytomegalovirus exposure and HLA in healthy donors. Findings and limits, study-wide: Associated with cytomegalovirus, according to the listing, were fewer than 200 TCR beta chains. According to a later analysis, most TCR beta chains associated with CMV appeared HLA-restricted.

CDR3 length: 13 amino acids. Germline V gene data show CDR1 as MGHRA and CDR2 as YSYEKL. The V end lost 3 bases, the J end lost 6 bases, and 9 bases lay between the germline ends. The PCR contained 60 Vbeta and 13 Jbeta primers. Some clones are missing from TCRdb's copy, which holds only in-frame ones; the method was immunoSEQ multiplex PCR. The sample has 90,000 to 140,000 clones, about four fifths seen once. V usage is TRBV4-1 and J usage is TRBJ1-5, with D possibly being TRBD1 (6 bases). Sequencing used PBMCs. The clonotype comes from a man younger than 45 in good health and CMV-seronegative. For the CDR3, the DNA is TGCGCCAGCAGCCACAGGGGCGGTCAGCCCCAGCATTTT. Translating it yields CASSHRGGQPQHF.